The sequence of this T cell receptor (beta chain) was determined in a study of control samples from healthy donors and cancer patients. The CDR3 contains 12 residues. The germline gives CDR1 MNHNY, CDR2 SVGAGI (reference sequence). The V gene lost 4 bases and the J gene lost 1 base, with 4 bases spanning the gap. Repertoires were generated with immunoSEQ multiplex PCR, while TCRdb's copy carries only in-frame clones and drops some. Here the sample spans some 140,000 clones, around 94% being singletons. The specimen sequenced was PBMCs. The TCR sequence derives from a man aged 55-75 years with colorectal cancer. This chain uses TRBV6-6 with TRBJ1-1; D is unresolved. CDR3 DNA: TGTGCCAGCAGTTCAGCGAACACTGAAGCTTTCTTT. It is translated as CASSSANTEAFF.